The source of this T cell receptor (beta chain) is a study of T cell repertoires in cytomegalovirus infection. Study at large: Peptides in the study included HLA-C-restricted and HLA-B-restricted CMV epitopes. From public TCR beta signatures came an indication of both CMV infection and matching HLA type.

This CDR3 is 16 amino acids long. Germline CDR1 reads MDHEN; CDR2 reads SYDVKM. The V gene end was trimmed by 3 bases and the J gene end by 3 bases; junction bases not matched to a gene: 8. This clonotype has a handful of counts. The antigen is not known. TCRdb redid the calling of the reads with MiXCR, one entry per CDR3 protein. There are approximately 600,000 distinct CDR3 sequences in the sample; approximately 40% occur only once, and 40% to 60% lies in the top ten. This TCR was sampled from a human donor in good health (CMV status not recorded). Some clones in this sample may be carry-over from other donors' samples. The sample in question was cultured PBMCs, obtained from culture after CMV antigen stimulation. The chain carries TRBV28 and TRBJ2-7, with 10 bases that match TRBD2. In nucleotides, the CDR3 is TGTGCCAGCAGTTTCGCCAGCGGGGGGGTGTTCTACGAGCAGTACTTC. This sequence encodes CASSFASGGVFYEQYF. The whole variable domain, remainder taken from reference TRBV28 and TRBJ2-7, is DVKVTQSSRYLVKRTGEKVFLECVQDMDHENMFWYRQDPGLGLRLIYFSYDVKMKEKGDIPEGYSVSREKKERFSLILESASTNQTSMYLCASSFASGGVFYEQYFGPGTRLTVT.